This record looks at one TCR beta chain sequence and its context. Its antigen is not known. The data were taken from a study of cytomegalovirus exposure and HLA in healthy donors. Findings and caveats of the study: By HLA locus, TCR association rates varied in a later analysis, with DRB1 showing the most and HLA-C the fewest. Over 15,000 TCR beta sequences were associated with HLA alleles at 0.05 false discovery rate in a later analysis. TCR beta chain V- and J-gene trimming was linked, in a later analysis, to a missense variant in DCLRE1C.

CDR3 length: 19 residues. V shed 0 bases, J shed 3 bases, and the junction held 15 bases outside the gene matches. Germline CDR1 reads GTSNPN; CDR2 reads SVGIG (reference sequence). PCR involved 60 Vbeta and 13 Jbeta primers. As handled by the study authors: In a later analysis, of some 80 million unique beta chains, roughly 9.9 million appeared in at least two donors. Measured with immunoSEQ multiplex PCR; TCRdb has only the in-frame clones, and not every one. The DNA gave D and trimming, while V, J and clone size come from that table. This sample yields 180,000 or so clones, of which 76% are seen a single time; around 1.6% belongs to the top ten.

J is TRBJ2-3 and V is TRBV30; TRBD2 matches 10 bases. The receptor comes from a man aged 18 to 35 in good health and CMV-seronegative. Input material: PBMCs. The CDR3 nucleotides read TGTGCCTGGAGTGTAGGGCTAGCGGGGGTCCTCTTCCGTACAGATACGCAGTATTTT. It translates to CAWSVGLAGVLFRTDTQYF.